A single sample is the source of the 12 T cell receptor beta chains below, sequenced in a study of cytomegalovirus exposure and HLA in healthy donors. The primer mix had 60 Vbeta and 13 Jbeta primers. The data were produced by immunoSEQ multiplex PCR, yet TCRdb's version contains in-frame clones alone and is incomplete. The repertoire holds about 120,000 clones, with around 75% as singletons. Sequencing was performed on PBMCs. Receptors were obtained from a woman in her forties or fifties in good health and CMV-seronegative.

There are a few counts of this clone. This chain links TRBV11-2 with TRBJ2-5; perhaps TRBD1 as D (6 bases). TRBJ2-7 matches the DNA end more closely, so the J call is doubtful. Per germline, CDR1 SGHAT and CDR2 FQNNGV. This CDR3 spans 16 amino acids. This CDR3 reads CASSLDSGDILYEQYF. Written as DNA, the CDR3 is TGTGCCAGCAGCTTAGATTCTGGGGACATCCTCTACGAGCAGTACTTC.

This clone was found once. This chain links TRBV7-2 with TRBJ2-3; 9 nucleotides align to TRBD2. Germline values: CDR1 SGHTA, CDR2 FQGNSA. V lost 1 base and J lost 0; bases outside the gene matches: 5. The CDR3 has 17 residues. The CDR3 region is CASSLESSGTSTDTQYF. The DNA for the CDR3 is TGTGCCAGCAGCTTAGAGTCTAGCGGGACTAGCACAGATACGCAGTATTTT.

The J gene is TRBJ2-7, the V gene TRBV5-5, with D perhaps matching TRBD2 (6 bases). Germline V gene sequence: CDR1 SGHKS, CDR2 YYEKEE (reference sequence). With 0 bases removed from V and 0 bases from J, the gap between germline ends came to 13 bases. There are 16 residues in the CDR3. The CDR3 DNA follows: TGTGCCAGCAGCTTGGTGGGGATGGGACTCTCCTACGAGCAGTACTTC. Protein product: CASSLVGMGLSYEQYF.

The chain links TRBV4-1 to TRBJ2-7; 8 bases line up with TRBD1. CDR1 is MGHRA, CDR2 YSYEKL, per germline. The V gene end was trimmed by 1 base and the J gene end by 6 bases; junction bases not matched to a gene: 5. CDR3 size: 14 residues. The CDR3 nucleotides are TGCGCCAGCAGCCAAGCCCAGGGGGCGCCCGAGCAGTACTTC. Its protein is CASSQAQGAPEQYF.

The V call is TRBV7-9, the J call TRBJ2-7; 13 positions match TRBD2. Germline V gene data show CDR1 as SEHNR and CDR2 as FQNEAQ (reference sequence). V was pared by 6 bases and J by 3 bases, with 8 bases of the junction left unmatched. CDR3 length: 16 amino acids. Written as DNA, the CDR3 is TGTGCCAGCAGAACCGCCGGGACTAGCGGGATCTACGAGCAGTACTTC. This sequence encodes CASRTAGTSGIYEQYF.

V usage is TRBV4-3 and J usage is TRBJ1-2; TRBD1 aligns across 12 bases. V lost 0 bases to trimming and J lost 2 bases; unmatched junction nucleotides: 4. CDR1 is LGHNA and CDR2 is YSLEER in the germline V gene. The length of the CDR3 is 17 residues. In nucleotides, the CDR3 is TGCGCCAGCAGCCAAGATTATGGGACAGGGGGCAACTATGGCTACACCTTC. Translating it yields CASSQDYGTGGNYGYTF.

The chain combines TRBV6-1 with TRBJ1-5; D may be TRBD1 (6 bases). The germline V gene encodes CDR1 MNHNS and CDR2 SASEGT. This CDR3 is 17 amino acids long. The V gene lost 3 bases and the J gene lost 0 bases, with 15 bases spanning the gap. The CDR3 protein is CASSDTGQSLSNQPQHF. The DNA for the CDR3 is TGTGCCAGCAGTGATACCGGACAGAGCCTTAGCAATCAGCCCCAGCATTTT.

The CDR3 sequence: CASSPGTSGYQETQYF. The CDR3 DNA reads as TGTGCCAGCAGCCCCGGGACTAGCGGGTATCAAGAGACCCAGTACTTC. V and J are TRBV7-2 and TRBJ2-5; 12 positions agree with TRBD2. V shed 5 bases, J shed 2 bases, and the junction held 6 bases outside the gene matches. The germline V gene has CDR1 SGHTA and CDR2 FQGNSA. This CDR3 is 16 amino acids long.

The V and J genes are TRBV18 and TRBJ1-5; D remains unclear. The CDR3 runs to 14 residues. V was shortened by 1 base and J by 3 bases, with 7 bases between the two germline ends. The germline CDR1 and CDR2 sequences are KGHSH and LQKENI. The DNA for the CDR3 is TGTGCCAGCTCACCACAGGAGTACAATCAGCCCCAGCATTTT. This gives the protein CASSPQEYNQPQHF.

This clone is a singleton in its sample. This sequence joins TRBV7-8 and TRBJ1-4, with D hard to call. CDR1 SGHVS and CDR2 FQNEAQ come from the germline V gene. Trimming stripped 0 bases from V and 1 base from J, with 6 bases between. The CDR3 runs 15 residues. CDR3 bases: TGTGCCAGCAGCTTAGCGTACGGAACTAATGAAAAACTGTTTTTT. This gives the protein CASSLAYGTNEKLFF.

The CDR3 region has the DNA TGCAGCGTAGGACAGGGGGCTAACTATGGCTACACCTTC. Protein sequence: CSVGQGANYGYTF. The chain combines TRBV29-1 with TRBJ1-2; 10 nucleotides line up with TRBD1. After removal of 6 bases from V and 0 bases from J, the junction contained 1 base not matched to a gene. This CDR3 has 13 amino acids. Germline V CDR1 and CDR2: SQVTM, ANQGSEA.

The chain links TRBV6-1 to TRBJ1-2, with TRBD1 matching over 7 bases. V gave up 8 bases and J gave up 3 bases; unmatched junction bases: 9. The CDR3 totals 14 residues. The germline CDR1 and CDR2 sequences are MNHNS and SASEGT. Here the CDR3 DNA reads TGTGCCAGCGGGGGACAGTCCCGGGACTATGGCTACACCTTC. It codes for CASGGQSRDYGYTF.